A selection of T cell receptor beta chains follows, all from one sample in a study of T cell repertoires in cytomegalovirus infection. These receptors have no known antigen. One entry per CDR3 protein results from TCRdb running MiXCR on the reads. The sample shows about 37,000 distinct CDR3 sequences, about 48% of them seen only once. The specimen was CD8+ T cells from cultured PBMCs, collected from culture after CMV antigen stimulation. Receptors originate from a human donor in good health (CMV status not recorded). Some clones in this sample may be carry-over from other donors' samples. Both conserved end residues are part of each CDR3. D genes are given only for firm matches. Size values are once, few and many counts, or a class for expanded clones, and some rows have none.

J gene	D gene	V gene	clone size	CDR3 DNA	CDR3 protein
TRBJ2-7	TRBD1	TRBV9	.	TGTGCCAGCAGCGTAGGGACAGGGGAATACGAGCAGTACTTC	CASSVGTGEYEQYF
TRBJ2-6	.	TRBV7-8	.	TGTGCCAGCAGCCCACGGGCACCAACGTATTTTGGGGCCAACGTCCTGACTTTC	CASSPRAPTYFGANVLTF
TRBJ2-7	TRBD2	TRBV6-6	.	TGTGCCAGCAGTCGGACTAGCGGGGGCCTCTACGAGCAGTACTTC	CASSRTSGGLYEQYF
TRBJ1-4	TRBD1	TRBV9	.	TGTGCCAGCAGCGTCGGGACAGCCCCGGAAAAACTGTTTTTT	CASSVGTAPEKLFF
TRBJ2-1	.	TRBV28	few	TGTGCCAGCAGTATCAGGGGAGGCGGTGAGCAGTTCTTC	CASSIRGGGEQFF
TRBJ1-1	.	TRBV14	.	TGTGCCAGCAGCCGGACCGAGAACACTGAAGCTTTCTTT	CASSRTENTEAFF
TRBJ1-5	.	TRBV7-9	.	TGTGCCAGCAGCTTAGATGTAGGGAATCAGCCCCAGCATTTT	CASSLDVGNQPQHF
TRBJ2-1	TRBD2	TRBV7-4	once	TGTGCCAGCAGCTTAGGCTGGCGGGAGTCTGATGAGCAGTTCTTC	CASSLGWRESDEQFF
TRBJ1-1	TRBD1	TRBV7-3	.	TGTGCCAGCAGTCCCTTCCAGGGGGTATTTGTCACTGAAGCTTTCTTT	CASSPFQGVFVTEAFF
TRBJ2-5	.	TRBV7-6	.	TGTGCCAGCAGCTTAGTCCAGCCTCCGGACCGAGCCCAAGAGACCCAGTACTTC	CASSLVQPPDRAQETQYF
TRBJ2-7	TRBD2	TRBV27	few	TGTGCCAGCAGTGCATACATAGCGGGAGTCGGCGAGCAGTACTTC	CASSAYIAGVGEQYF
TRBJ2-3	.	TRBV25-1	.	TGTGCCAGCAATCGACGAACCACAGATACGCAGTATTTT	CASNRRTTDTQYF
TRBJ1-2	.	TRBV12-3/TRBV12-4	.	TGTGCCAGCAGCTTAAGGGGAGATACCTATGGCTACACCTTC	CASSLRGDTYGYTF
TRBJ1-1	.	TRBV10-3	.	TGTGCCATCAGTGAGGCCAAGAACACTGAAGCTTTCTTT	CAISEAKNTEAFF
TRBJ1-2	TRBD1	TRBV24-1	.	TGTGCCACCTGGACAGGGGAGATTGGCTACACCTTC	CATWTGEIGYTF
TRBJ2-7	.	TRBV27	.	TGTGCCAGCAGTTTGGTCCGGGGCGAGCAGTACTTC	CASSLVRGEQYF
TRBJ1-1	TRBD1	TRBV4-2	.	TGTGCCAGCAGCCAAGGGTCGCAGGGGGCTTGGAGCACTGAAGCTTTCTTT	CASSQGSQGAWSTEAFF
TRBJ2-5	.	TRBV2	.	TGTGCCAGCAGTGAAAGCAACCAAGAGACCCAGTACTTC	CASSESNQETQYF
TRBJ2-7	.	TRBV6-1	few	TGTGCCAGCAGTGAAGAATTGTCCTGGCGCGAGCAGTACTTC	CASSEELSWREQYF
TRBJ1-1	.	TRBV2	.	TGTGCCAGCAGTGAGGTGGAGGGGGGCACTGAAGCTTTCTTT	CASSEVEGGTEAFF
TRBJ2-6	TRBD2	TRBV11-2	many	TGTGCCAGCAGCTTAGCGGGCATAGCGGGAGACGGTGGGGCCAACGTCCTGACTTTC	CASSLAGIAGDGGANVLTF
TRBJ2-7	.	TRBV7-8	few	TGTGCCAGCAGCCGCTCTTCGACAGGACCTCTTTACGAGCAGTACTTC	CASSRSSTGPLYEQYF
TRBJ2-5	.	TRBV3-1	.	TGTGCCAGCAGCCACCCCTACGTACAAGAGACCCAGTACTTC	CASSHPYVQETQYF
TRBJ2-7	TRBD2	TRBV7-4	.	TGTGCCAGCAGCTTAGGCGGCGGGAGGTTTTCCTACGAGCAGTACTTC	CASSLGGGRFSYEQYF
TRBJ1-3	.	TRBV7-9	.	TGTGCCAGCAGCTTAGGACTAAGACAGAAGGAGATCGCAAACACCATATATTTT	CASSLGLRQKEIANTIYF
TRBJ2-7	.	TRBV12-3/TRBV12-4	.	TGTGCCAGCAGTTTAGCAGCAGTCTCCTACGAGCAGTACTTC	CASSLAAVSYEQYF